This T cell receptor beta chain was documented in a study of cytomegalovirus exposure and HLA in healthy donors. V was cut by 3 bases and J by 0 bases, with 8 bases left in between. The CDR3 length is 14 residues. Germline values: CDR1 ENHRY, CDR2 SYGVKD. Profiled with immunoSEQ multiplex PCR; TCRdb holds only in-frame clones, not every one. The repertoire consists of about 73,000 clones, with around 96% occurring once and the leading ten covering approximately 3.3%. Sample: PBMCs. V is TRBV10-3 and J is TRBJ1-1, with D perhaps TRBD1 (5 bases). The receptor was isolated from a young man in good health and CMV-seronegative. The CDR3 sequence is CAISDWTLNTEAFF. CDR3 DNA sequence: TGTGCCATCAGTGATTGGACACTGAACACTGAAGCTTTCTTT.